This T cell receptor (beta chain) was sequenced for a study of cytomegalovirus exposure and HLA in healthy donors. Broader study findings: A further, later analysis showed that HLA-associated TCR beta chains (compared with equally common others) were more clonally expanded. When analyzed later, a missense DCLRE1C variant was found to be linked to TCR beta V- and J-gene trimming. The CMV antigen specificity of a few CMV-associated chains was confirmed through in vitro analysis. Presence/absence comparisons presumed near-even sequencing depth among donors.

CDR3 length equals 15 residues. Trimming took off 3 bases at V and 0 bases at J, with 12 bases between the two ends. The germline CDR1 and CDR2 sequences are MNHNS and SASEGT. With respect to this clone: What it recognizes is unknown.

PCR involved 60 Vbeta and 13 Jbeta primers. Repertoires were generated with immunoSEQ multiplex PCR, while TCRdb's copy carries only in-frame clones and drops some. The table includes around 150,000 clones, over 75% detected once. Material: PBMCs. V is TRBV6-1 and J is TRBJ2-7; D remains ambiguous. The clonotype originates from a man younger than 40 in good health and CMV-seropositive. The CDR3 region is CASSEPIKSSYEQYF. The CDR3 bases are TGTGCCAGCAGTGAGCCTATCAAGAGCTCCTACGAGCAGTACTTC.